The entry that follows covers one T cell receptor (beta chain) sequence. Its antigen remains unidentified. The sample belongs to a study of cytomegalovirus exposure and HLA in healthy donors. Study-wide points: TCR beta sequences reportedly predicted most subjects' HLA-A and HLA-B alleles accurately. It was assumed in the presence/absence analyses that sequencing depth was roughly uniform across donors.

The germline gives CDR1 ENHRY, CDR2 SYGVKD. V gave up 3 bases and J gave up 2 bases, with 25 bases separating them. The CDR3 spans 19 residues. Both 60 Vbeta primers and 13 Jbeta primers went into the PCR. TCRdb's copy holds only in-frame clones and misses some; the assay was immunoSEQ multiplex PCR. In the table there are around 78,000 clones, around 70% of which are singletons. The TCR originated in a woman aged 40 to 50 in good health and CMV-seropositive. The chain recombines TRBV10-3 with TRBJ2-5, with a possible D match to TRBD1 (6 bases). The sequencing input was PBMCs. CDR3 nucleotide sequence: TGTGCCATCAGTGAAGGGCCCGCGATGGACAGCCGGAGGCAAGAGACCCAGTACTTC. This sequence encodes CAISEGPAMDSRRQETQYF.